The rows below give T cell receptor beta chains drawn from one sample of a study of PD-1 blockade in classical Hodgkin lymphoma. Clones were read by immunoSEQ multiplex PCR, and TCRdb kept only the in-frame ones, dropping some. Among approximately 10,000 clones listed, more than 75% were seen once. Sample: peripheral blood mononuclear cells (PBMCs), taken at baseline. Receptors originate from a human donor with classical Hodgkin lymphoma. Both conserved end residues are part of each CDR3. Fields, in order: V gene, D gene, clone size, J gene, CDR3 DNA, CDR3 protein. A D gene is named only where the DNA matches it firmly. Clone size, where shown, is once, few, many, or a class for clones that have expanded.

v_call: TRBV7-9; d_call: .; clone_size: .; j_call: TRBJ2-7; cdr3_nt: TGTGCCAGCAGCTTCGGGACCCTCTACGAGCAGTACTTC; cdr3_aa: CASSFGTLYEQYF
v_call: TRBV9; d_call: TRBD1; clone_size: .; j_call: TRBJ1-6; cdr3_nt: TGTGCCAGCAGCACCCACGACAGGGGCGGGCATACCCCCCTCCACTTT; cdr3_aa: CASSTHDRGGHTPLHF
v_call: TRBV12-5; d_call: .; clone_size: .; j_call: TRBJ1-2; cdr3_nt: TGTGCTAGTGCCCCCCCCGGCTGGCAGGGTAACTATGGCTACACCTTC; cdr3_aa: CASAPPGWQGNYGYTF
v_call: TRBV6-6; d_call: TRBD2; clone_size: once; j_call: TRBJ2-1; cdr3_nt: TGTGCCAGCAGTCTGATGGGGGGGAATGAGCAGTTCTTC; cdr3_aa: CASSLMGGNEQFF
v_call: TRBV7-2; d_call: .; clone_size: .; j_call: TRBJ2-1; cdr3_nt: TGTGCCAGCAGCTGGAGGTCGGGTAATGAGCAGTTCTTC; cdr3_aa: CASSWRSGNEQFF
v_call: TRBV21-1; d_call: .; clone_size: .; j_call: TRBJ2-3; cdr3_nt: TGTGCCAGCAGCTTCCGAGGGGGACAGGGACACACAGATACGCAGTATTTT; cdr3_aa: CASSFRGGQGHTDTQYF
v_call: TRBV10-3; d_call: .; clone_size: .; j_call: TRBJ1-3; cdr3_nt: TGTGCCACCCAACCCAGCCCGGGACGGTCCCAATCTGGAAACACCATATATTTT; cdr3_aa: CATQPSPGRSQSGNTIYF
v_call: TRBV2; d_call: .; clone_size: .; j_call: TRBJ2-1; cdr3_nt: TGTGCCAGCATCGTAGACCCAGGCGCCTACAATGAGCAGTTCTTC; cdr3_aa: CASIVDPGAYNEQFF
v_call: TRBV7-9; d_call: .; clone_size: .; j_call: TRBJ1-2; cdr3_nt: TGTGCCAGCAGCTGGGAGGGGTATGGCTACACCTTC; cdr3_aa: CASSWEGYGYTF
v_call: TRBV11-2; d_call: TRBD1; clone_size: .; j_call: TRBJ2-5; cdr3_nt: TGTGCCAGCAGCTTATCGACAGGGCAAGAGACCCAGTACTTC; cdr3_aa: CASSLSTGQETQYF
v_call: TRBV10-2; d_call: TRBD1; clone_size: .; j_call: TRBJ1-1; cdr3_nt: TGCGCCAGCAGTATCACCGGGACAGGGAACACTGAAGCTTTCTTT; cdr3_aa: CASSITGTGNTEAFF
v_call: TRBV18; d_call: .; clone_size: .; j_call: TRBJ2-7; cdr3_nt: TGTGCCAGCTCACGCGGAGACTACGAGCAGTACTTC; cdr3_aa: CASSRGDYEQYF
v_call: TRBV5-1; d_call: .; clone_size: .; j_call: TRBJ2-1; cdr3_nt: TGCGCCAGCAGCCTTCGACAGGACTCCTACAATGAGCAGTTCTTC; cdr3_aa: CASSLRQDSYNEQFF
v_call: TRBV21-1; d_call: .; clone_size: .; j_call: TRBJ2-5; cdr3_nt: TGTGCCAGCATCATCTCGGGGGGGGTCGGGGAGACCCAGTACTTC; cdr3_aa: CASIISGGVGETQYF
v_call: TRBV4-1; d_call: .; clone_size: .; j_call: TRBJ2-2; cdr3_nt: TGCGCCAGCAGCCCAAGACTAACCGGGGAGCTGTTTTTT; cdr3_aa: CASSPRLTGELFF
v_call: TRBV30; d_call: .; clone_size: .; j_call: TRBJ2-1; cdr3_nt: TGTGCCTGGACGTTTGCTACCAGCTCCTACAATGAGCAGTTCTTC; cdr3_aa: CAWTFATSSYNEQFF
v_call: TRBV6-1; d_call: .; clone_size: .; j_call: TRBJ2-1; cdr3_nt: TGTGCCAGCAGGGAACGGGGTTACTACAATGAGCAGTTCTTC; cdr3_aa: CASRERGYYNEQFF
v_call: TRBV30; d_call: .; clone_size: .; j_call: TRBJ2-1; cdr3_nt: TGTGCCTGGAGTGACCGGGGGTTTAATGAGCAGTTCTTC; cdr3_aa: CAWSDRGFNEQFF
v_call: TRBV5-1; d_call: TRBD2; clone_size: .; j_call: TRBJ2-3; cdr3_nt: TGCGCCAGCAGGCAACCGGGACTAGCTACAGATACGCAGTATTTT; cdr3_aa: CASRQPGLATDTQYF
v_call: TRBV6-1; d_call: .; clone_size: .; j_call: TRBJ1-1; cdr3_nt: TGTGCCAGCAGTGAAGTGGGTTACACTGAAGCTTTCTTT; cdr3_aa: CASSEVGYTEAFF
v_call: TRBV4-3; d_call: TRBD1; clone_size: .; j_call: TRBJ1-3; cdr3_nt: TGCGCCAGCAGCCAAGACTATGACAGGGTCGAATGGACCCAAGCCTCTGGAAACACCATATATTTT; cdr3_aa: CASSQDYDRVEWTQASGNTIYF
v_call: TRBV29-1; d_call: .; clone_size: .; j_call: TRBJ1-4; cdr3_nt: TGCAGCGGCGTACGGGGTAATAGCGAAAAACTGTTTTTT; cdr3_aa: CSGVRGNSEKLFF
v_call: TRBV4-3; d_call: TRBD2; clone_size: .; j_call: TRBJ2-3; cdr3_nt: TGCGCCAGCAGCCAAGACGGCGCGGGGGGGCGGACAGATACGCAGTATTTT; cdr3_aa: CASSQDGAGGRTDTQYF
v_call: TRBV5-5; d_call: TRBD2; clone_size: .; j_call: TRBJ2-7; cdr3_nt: TGTGCCAGCAGCTTGCGCTCACTGCGGGAGATCTCCTACGAGCAGTACTTC; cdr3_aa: CASSLRSLREISYEQYF
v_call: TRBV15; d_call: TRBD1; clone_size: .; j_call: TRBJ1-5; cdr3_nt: TGTGCCACCAGCATAGGATACAGGGGAGTAGATCAGCCCCAGCATTTT; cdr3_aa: CATSIGYRGVDQPQHF
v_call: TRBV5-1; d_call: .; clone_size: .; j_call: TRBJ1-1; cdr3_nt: TGCGCCAGCAGCTTTCAGGCCGACACTGAAGCTTTCTTT; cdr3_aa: CASSFQADTEAFF
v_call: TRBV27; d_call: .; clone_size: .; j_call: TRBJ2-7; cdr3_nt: TGTGCCAGCAGTCCACAGGGCCCAAGCGAGCAGTACTTC; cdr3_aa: CASSPQGPSEQYF
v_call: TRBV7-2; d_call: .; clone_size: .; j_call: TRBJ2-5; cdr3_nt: TGTGCCAGCAACTTAGGTTGGGGCCATGGGTACCAAGAGACCCAGTACTTC; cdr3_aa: CASNLGWGHGYQETQYF
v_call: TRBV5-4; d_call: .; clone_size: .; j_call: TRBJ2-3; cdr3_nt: TGTGCCAGCAGCTTGGCCAGTGGCGGCCTAAGCACAGATACGCAGTATTTT; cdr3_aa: CASSLASGGLSTDTQYF
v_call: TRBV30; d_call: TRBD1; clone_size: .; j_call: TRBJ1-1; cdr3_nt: TGTGCCTGGAGTGTACAGGGGGCTGGAGCTTTCTTT; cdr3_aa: CAWSVQGAGAFF
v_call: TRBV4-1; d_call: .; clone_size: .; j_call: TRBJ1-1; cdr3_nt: TGCGCCAGCAGCCCGGGGGCCACTGAAGCTTTCTTT; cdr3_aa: CASSPGATEAFF
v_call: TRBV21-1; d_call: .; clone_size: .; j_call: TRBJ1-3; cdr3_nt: TGTGCCAGCAGCAAAGAGTATGGCGGGAAGATTCGGGGAAACACCATATATTTT; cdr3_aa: CASSKEYGGKIRGNTIYF
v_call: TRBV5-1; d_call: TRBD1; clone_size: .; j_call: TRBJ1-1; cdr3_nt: TGCGCCAGCAGCTCCCTAGGGACAGGGCGAAGGACTGAAGCTTTCTTT; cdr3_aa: CASSSLGTGRRTEAFF
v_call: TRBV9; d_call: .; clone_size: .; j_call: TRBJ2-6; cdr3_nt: TGTGCCAGCAGCACAGGAGATGGGGCCAACGTCCTGACTTTC; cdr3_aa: CASSTGDGANVLTF
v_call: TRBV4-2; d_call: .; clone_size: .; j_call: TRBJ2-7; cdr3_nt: TGTGCCAGCAGCCAAGATATCGCAGGGGGGTACGAGCAGTACTTC; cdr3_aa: CASSQDIAGGYEQYF
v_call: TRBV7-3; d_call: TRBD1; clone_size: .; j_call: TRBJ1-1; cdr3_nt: TGTGCCAGCAGCCCAGACAGGGAAGTTGGCACTGAAGCTTTCTTT; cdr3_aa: CASSPDREVGTEAFF
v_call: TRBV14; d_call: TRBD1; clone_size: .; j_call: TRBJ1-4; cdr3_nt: TGTGCCAGCAGCCCACGGACAGGGGCCAATGAAAAACTGTTTTTT; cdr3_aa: CASSPRTGANEKLFF
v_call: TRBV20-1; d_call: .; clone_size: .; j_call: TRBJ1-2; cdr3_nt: TGCAGTGCTAGAGCCCCGGATGGCTACACCTTC; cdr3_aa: CSARAPDGYTF
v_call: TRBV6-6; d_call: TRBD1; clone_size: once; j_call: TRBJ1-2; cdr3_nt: TGTGCCAGCAGTTACCGGGACAGTAACTATGGCTACACCTTC; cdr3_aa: CASSYRDSNYGYTF
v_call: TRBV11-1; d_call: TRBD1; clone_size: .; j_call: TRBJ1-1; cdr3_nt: TGTGCCAGCAGCTCTACTAGGACAGGGGAATCTGAAGCTTTCTTT; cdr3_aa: CASSSTRTGESEAFF
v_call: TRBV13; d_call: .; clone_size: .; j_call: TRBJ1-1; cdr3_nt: TGTGCCAGCAGACCCGGGGGGAGGACTGAAGCTTTCTTT; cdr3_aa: CASRPGGRTEAFF